The clone carrying this TCR beta chain has just a few counts. The antigen is unknown. V shed 8 bases and J shed 2 bases, with 10 bases lying between them. The CDR3 spans 13 residues. The germline gives CDR1 LNHNV, CDR2 YYDKDF (reference sequence). This sample is drawn from a study of T cell repertoires in cytomegalovirus infection. Whole-study context: Alongside well-studied HLA-B-restricted CMV epitopes, recently identified HLA-C-restricted CMV epitopes were also used. From public TCR beta signatures came an indication of both CMV infection and matching HLA type. Whole-study results and caveats: Dominating the ex vivo response were HLA-C-restricted CMV-specific TCR beta clonotypes. Summed public TCR beta family frequency identified CMV carriers bearing the relevant HLA.

TCRdb reprocessed the reads via MiXCR and lists one record per CDR3 protein. The top ten hold 25% of the sample, which has fewer than 200,000 distinct CDR3 sequences, approximately 21% seen once. The receptor comes from a human donor in good health (CMV status not recorded). Some clones in this sample may be carry-over from other donors' samples. The sequencing here drew on CD8+ T cells from cultured PBMCs, taken from culture after CMV antigen stimulation. V and J are TRBV15 and TRBJ1-3; D remains ambiguous. The CDR3 region is CATGRTAGNTIYF. CDR3 nucleotides: TGTGCCACCGGACGGACCGCTGGAAACACCATATATTTT.